What follows is one T cell receptor (beta chain) and its context. Its specificity is not known. This entry comes from a study of high-grade serous ovarian cancer treatment subgroups. Findings and limits, study-wide: Repertoire analysis covered CDR3 alone, not CDR1 or CDR2.

The tumor samples were collected prior to definitive surgery or chemotherapy. The germline V gene encodes CDR1 MGHDK and CDR2 SYGVNS. Trimming removed 0 bases from V and 4 bases from J, with 7 bases in between. This CDR3 region has 13 residues. Only in-frame clones appear in the TCRdb table, and some are missing; sequencing was by immunoSEQ multiplex PCR. In the table there are more than 35,000 clones, over 60% of which are singletons. Material for sequencing was tumor tissue. This chain connects TRBV25-1 to TRBJ2-7; a possible D gene is TRBD2 (6 bases). This sequence was found in a human donor with high-grade serous ovarian cancer. The CDR3 sequence: CASSEYGGYEQYF. The CDR3 nucleotides read TGTGCCAGCAGTGAATACGGAGGGTACGAGCAGTACTTC.